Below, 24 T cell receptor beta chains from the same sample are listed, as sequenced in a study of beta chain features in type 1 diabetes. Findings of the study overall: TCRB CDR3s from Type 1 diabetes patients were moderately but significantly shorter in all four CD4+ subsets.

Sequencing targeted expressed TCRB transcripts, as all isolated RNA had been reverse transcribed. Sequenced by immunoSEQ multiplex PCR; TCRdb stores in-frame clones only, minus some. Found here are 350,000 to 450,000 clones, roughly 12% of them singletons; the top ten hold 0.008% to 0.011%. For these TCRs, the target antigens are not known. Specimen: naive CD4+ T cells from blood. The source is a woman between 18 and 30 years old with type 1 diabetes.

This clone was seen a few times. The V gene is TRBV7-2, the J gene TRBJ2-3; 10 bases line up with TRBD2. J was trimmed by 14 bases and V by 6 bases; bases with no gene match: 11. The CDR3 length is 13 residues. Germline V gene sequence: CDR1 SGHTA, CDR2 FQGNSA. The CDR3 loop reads CASRSGAGGPGYF. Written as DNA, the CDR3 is TGTGCCAGCAGGAGCGGAGCGGGAGGGCCCGGGTATTTT.

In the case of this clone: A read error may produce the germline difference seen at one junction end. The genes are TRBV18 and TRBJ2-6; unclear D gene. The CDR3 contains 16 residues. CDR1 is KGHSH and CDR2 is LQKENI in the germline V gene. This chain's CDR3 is CASAPAGLSGANVLTF. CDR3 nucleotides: TGTGCCAGCGCACCGGCAGGTCTCTCTGGGGCCAACGTCCTGACTTTC.

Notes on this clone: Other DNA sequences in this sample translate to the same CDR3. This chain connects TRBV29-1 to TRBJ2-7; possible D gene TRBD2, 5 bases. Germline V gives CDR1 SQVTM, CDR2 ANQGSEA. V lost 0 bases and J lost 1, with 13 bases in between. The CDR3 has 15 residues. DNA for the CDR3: TGCAGCGTTGAAGAGGGCACCAGCGGATCCTACGAGCAGTACTTC. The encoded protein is CSVEEGTSGSYEQYF.

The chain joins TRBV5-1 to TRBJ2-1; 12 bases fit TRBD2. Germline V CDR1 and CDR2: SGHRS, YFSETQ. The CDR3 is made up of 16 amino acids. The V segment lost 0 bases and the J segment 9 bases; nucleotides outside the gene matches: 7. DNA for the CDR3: TGCGCCAGCAGCTTGGGGCCTAGCGGGAGGGCCGCTGAGCAGTTCTTC. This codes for CASSLGPSGRAAEQFF. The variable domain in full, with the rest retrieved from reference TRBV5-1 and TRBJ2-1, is KAGVTQTPRYLIKTRGQQVTLSCSPISGHRSVSWYQQTPGQGLQFLFEYFSETQRNKGNFPGRFSGRQFSNSRSEMNVSTLELGDSALYLCASSLGPSGRAAEQFFGPGTRLTVL.

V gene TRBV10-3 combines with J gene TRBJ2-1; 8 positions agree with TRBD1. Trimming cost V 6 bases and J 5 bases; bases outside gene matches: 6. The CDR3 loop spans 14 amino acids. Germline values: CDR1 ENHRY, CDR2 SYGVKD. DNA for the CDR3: TGTGCCATCAGAGGACAGGGTGTTAACAATGAGCAGTTCTTC. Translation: CAIRGQGVNNEQFF.

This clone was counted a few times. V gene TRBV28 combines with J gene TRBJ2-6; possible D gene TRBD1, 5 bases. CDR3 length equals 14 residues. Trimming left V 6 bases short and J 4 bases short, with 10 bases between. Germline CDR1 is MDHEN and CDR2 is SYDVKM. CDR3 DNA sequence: TGTGCCAGCAGGTGGGGCTCCGGGGCCAACGTCCTGACTTTC. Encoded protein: CASRWGSGANVLTF.

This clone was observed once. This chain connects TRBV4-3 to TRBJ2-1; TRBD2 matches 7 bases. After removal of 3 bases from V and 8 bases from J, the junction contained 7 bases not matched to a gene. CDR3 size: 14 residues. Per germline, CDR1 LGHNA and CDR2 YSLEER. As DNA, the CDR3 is TGCGCCAGCAGCCAGGAGAAGCGGGAAGATGAGCAGTTCTTC. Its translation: CASSQEKREDEQFF.

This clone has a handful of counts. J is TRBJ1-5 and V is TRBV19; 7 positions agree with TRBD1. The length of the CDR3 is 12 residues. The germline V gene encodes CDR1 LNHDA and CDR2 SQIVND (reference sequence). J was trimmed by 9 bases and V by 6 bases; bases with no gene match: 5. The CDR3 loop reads CASRPQGGPQHF. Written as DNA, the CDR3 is TGTGCCAGTAGGCCTCAGGGGGGGCCCCAGCATTTT.

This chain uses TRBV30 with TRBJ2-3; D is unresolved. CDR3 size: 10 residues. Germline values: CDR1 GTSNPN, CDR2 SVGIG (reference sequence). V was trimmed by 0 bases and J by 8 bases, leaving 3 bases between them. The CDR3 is CAWSVGTQYF. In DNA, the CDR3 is TGTGCCTGGAGTGTCGGTACGCAGTATTTT.

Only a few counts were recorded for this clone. CDR3 nucleotides: TGCGCCAGCAGATTTAGCGGGAGTAACGAGCAGTACTTC. The encoded protein is CASRFSGSNEQYF. This sequence joins TRBV4-1 and TRBJ2-7; TRBD2 matches 9 bases. The germline V gene has CDR1 MGHRA and CDR2 YSYEKL. This CDR3 region has 13 residues. V lost 6 bases and J lost 5; bases outside the gene matches: 5.

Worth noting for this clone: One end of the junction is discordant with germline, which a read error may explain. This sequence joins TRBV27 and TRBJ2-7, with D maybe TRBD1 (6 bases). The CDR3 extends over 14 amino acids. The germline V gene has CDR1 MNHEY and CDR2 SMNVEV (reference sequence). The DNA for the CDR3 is TGTGCCAGCAGGTTATCCGGGACACCCTACGAGCAGTACTTC. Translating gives CASRLSGTPYEQYF.

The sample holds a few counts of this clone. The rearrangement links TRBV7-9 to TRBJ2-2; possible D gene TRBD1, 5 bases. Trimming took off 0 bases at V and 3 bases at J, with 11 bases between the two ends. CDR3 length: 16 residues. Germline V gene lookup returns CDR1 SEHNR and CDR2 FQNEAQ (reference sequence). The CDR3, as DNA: TGTGCCAGCAGCTTAGCAACAGGTCGGGACACCGGGGAGCTGTTTTTT. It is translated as CASSLATGRDTGELFF.

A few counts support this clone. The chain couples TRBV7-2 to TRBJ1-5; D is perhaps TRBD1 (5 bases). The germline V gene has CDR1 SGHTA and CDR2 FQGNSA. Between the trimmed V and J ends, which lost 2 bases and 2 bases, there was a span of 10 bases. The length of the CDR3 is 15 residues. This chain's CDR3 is CASSLQGLGNQPQHF. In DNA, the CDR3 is TGTGCCAGCAGCTTACAGGGACTGGGCAATCAGCCCCAGCATTTT.

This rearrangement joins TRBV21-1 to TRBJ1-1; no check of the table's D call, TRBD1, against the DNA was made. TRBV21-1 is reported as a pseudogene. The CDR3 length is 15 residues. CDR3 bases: TGTGCCAGCAGCATCTCAGGGGTGATGAACACTGAAGCTTTCTTT. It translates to CASSISGVMNTEAFF.

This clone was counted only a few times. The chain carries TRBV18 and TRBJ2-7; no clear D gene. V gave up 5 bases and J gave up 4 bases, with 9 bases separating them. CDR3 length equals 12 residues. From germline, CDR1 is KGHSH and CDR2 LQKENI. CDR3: CASSGSGYEQYF. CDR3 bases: TGTGCCAGCTCAGGGTCAGGATACGAGCAGTACTTC. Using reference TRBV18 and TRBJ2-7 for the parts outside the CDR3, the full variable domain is NAGVMQNPRHLVRRRGQEARLRCSPMKGHSHVYWYRQLPEEGLKFMVYLQKENIIDESGMPKERFSAEFPKEGPSILRIQQVVRGDSAAYFCASSGSGYEQYFGPGTRLTVT.

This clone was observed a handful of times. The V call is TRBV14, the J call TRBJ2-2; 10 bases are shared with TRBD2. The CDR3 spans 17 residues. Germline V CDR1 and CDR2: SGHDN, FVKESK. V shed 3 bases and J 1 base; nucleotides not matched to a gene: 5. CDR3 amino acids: CASSHPGTSVNTGELFF. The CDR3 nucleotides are TGTGCCAGCAGCCACCCTGGGACTAGCGTGAACACCGGGGAGCTGTTTTTT.

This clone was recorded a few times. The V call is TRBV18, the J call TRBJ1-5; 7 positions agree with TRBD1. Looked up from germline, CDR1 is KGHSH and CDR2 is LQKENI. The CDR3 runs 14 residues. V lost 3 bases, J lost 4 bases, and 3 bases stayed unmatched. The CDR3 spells CASSPGQTNQPQHF. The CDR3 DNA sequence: TGTGCCAGCTCACCGGGACAGACTAATCAGCCCCAGCATTTT.

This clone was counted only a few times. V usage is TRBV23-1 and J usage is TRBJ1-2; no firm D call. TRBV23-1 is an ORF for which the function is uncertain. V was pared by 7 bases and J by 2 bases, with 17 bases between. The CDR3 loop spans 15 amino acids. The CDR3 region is CASICLDTANYGYTF. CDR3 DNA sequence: TGCGCCAGCATATGCCTTGACACGGCCAACTATGGCTACACCTTC.

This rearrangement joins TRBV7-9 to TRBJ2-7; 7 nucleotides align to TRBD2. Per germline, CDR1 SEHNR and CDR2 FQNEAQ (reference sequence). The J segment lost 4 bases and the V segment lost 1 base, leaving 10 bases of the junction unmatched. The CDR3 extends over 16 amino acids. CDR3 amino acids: CASSLGGGREKYEQYF. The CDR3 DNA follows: TGTGCCAGCAGCTTAGGGGGGGGACGAGAAAAATACGAGCAGTACTTC.

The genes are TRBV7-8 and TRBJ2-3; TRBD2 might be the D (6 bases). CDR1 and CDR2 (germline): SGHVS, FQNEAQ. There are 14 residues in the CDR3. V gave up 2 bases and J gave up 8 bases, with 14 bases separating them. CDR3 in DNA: TGTGCCAGCAGCTTAAGGAGGGAAAGGGCTACGCAGTATTTT. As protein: CASSLRRERATQYF.

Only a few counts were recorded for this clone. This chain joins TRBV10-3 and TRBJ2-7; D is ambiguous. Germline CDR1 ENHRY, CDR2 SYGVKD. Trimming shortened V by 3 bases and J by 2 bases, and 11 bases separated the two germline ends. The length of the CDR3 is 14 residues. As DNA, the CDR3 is TGTGCCATCAGTGACTCCGGGTTACCCTACGAGCAGTACTTC. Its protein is CAISDSGLPYEQYF.

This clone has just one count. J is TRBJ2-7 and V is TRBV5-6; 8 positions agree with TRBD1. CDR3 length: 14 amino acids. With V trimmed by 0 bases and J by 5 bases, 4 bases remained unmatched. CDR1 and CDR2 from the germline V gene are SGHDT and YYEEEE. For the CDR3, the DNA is TGTGCCAGCAGCTTGGAACAGGGGGTCCACGAGCAGTACTTC. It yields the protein CASSLEQGVHEQYF. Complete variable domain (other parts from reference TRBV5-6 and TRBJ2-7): DAGVTQSPTHLIKTRGQQVTLRCSPKSGHDTVSWYQQALGQGPQFIFQYYEEEERQRGNFPDRFSGHQFPNYSSELNVNALLLGDSALYLCASSLEQGVHEQYFGPGTRLTVT.

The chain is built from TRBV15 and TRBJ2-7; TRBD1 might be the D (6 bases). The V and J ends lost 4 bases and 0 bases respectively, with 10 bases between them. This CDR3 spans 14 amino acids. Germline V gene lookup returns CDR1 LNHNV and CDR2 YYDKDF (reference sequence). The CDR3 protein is CATSKGGSSYEQYF. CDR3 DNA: TGTGCCACCAGCAAAGGGGGTAGCTCCTACGAGCAGTACTTC.

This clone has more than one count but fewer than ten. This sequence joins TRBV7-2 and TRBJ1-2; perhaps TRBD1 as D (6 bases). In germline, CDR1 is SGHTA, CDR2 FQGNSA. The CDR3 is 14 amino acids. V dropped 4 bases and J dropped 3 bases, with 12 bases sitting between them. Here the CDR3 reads CASSSRTADYGYTF. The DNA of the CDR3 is TGTGCCAGCAGCTCTCGGACAGCAGACTATGGCTACACCTTC.